This T cell receptor (beta chain) was identified during a study of T cell repertoires in cytomegalovirus infection. Study overall: CMV infection and matching HLA type were both indicated by public TCR beta signatures. Study conclusions and caveats: Identification of carriers of CMV plus the relevant HLA was achieved through cumulative public TCR beta family frequency. Dominating the ex vivo response were HLA-C-restricted CMV-specific TCR beta clonotypes.

TCRdb re-called the reads through MiXCR, storing one row per CDR3 protein. The table has 200,000 to 300,000 distinct CDR3 sequences, approximately 14% seen once. This clonotype was seen many times. The antigen remains unidentified. The CDR3 extends over 12 amino acids. Trimming pared 0 bases from V and 7 bases from J, leaving 5 bases between. The germline gives CDR1 SGHNT, CDR2 YENEEA. The sample comprised PBMCs. The origin of this receptor is a human donor in good health (CMV status not recorded). Some clones in this sample may be carry-over from other donors' samples. The chain recombines TRBV11-3 with TRBJ2-3; no reliable D call. The CDR3 protein is CASSLDRNTQYF. CDR3 bases: TGTGCCAGCAGCTTAGATAGGAATACGCAGTATTTT.